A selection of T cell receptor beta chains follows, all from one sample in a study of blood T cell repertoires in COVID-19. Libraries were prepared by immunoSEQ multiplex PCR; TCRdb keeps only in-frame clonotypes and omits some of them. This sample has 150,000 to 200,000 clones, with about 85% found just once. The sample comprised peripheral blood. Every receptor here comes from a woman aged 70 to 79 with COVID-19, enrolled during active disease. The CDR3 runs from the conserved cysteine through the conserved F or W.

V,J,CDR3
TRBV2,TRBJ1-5,CATCQEARPGQPQHF
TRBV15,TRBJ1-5,CATSPSEQQPQHF
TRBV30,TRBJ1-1,CAWSPGVATEAFF
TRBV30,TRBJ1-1,CAWSRGGAFF
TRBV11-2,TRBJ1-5,CASSLDGESNQPQHF
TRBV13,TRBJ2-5,CASSSRGGETQYF
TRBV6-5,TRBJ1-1,CASTPTGDTEAFF
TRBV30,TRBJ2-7,CAWSVPLGATISYEQYF
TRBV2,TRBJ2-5,CASSRGGQETQYF
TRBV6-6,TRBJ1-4,CASSYLGGVDDEKLFF
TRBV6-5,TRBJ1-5,CASSQTGASNQPQHF
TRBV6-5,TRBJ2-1,CASSPGSSSYNEQFF
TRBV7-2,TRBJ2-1,CASSLPSGGYNEQFF
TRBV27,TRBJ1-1,CASHRQGRNTEAFF
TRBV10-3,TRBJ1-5,CAIGGGSGQPQHF
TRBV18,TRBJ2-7,CASSPRQGPYEQYF
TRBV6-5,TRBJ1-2,CASSYSGVYGYTF
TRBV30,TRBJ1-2,CAWRGVGTGDGYTF
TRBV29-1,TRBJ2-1,CSPGLAGEEDEQFF
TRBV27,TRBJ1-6,CASSRMSSYNSPLHF
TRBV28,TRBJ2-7,CASYADNPYEQYF
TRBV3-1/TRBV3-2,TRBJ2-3,CASSQDGGSTDTQYF
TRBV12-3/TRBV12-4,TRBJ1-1,CASSFSLNTEAFF
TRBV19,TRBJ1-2,CASSIRGGHGTGYTF
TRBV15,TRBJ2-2,CATSDWRAGAGELFF
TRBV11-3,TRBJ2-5,CASSSGQGGETQYF
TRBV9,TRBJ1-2,CASSVGGGRGYTF
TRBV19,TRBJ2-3,CASSMGGALFTDTQYF
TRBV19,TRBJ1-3,CASSTNTGNGNTIYF
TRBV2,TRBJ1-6,CASSVHSPLHF
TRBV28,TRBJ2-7,CASSTHLGLADEQYF
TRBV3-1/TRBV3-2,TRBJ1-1,CASSQLRDRAREAFF
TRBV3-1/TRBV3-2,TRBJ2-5,CASSRGFETQYF
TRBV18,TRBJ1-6,CASSPSRGNNSPLHF
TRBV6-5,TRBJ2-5,CASSLRETQYF
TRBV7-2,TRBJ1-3,CASSSRTGAGNTIYF
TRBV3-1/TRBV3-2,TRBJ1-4,CASSQGTLDNEKLFF
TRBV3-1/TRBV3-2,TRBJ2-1,CASSQDSGASYNEQFF
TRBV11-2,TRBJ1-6,CASSSGGGINRSPLHF
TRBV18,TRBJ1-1,CASSGQKNTEAFF
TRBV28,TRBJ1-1,CASSLRGQGAEAFF
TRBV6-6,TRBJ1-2,CASTDTQGYTF
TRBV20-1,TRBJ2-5,CSASTTSGRAGQETQYF
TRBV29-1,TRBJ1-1,CSARQGNTEAFF
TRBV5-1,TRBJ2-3,CASSLRGGGTDTQYF